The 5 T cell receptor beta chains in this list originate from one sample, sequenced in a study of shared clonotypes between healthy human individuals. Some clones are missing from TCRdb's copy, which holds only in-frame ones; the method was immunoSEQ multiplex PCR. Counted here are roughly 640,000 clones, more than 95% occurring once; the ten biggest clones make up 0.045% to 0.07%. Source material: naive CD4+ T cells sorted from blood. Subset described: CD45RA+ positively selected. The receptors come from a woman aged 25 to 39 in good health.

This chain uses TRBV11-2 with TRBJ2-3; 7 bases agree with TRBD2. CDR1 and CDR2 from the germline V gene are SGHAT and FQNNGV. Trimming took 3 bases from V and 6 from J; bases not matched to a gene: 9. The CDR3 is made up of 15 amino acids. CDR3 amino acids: CASSLGGLNSDTQYF. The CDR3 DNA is TGTGCCAGCAGCTTGGGGGGACTAAATTCGGATACGCAGTATTTT.

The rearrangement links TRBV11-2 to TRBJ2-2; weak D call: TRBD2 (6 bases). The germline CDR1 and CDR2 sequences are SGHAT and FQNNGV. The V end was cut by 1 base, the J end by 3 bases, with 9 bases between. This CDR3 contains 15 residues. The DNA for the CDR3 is TGTGCCAGCAGCTTAGCGGGGGTGGACACCGGGGAGCTGTTTTTT. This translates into CASSLAGVDTGELFF.

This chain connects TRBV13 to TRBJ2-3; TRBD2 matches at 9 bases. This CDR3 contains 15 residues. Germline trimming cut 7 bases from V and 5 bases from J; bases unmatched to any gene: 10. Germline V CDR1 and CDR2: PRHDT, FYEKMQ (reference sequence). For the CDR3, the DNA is TGTGCCAGCATCACGGCGGGAGGGCCAGGAGATACGCAGTATTTT. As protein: CASITAGGPGDTQYF.

The CDR3 loop is CASSYGGMHTEAFF. The CDR3 nucleotides are TGTGCCAGCAGTTACGGGGGGATGCACACTGAAGCTTTCTTT. The rearrangement uses TRBV6-5 and TRBJ1-1, with TRBD1 as a possible D gene (5 bases). Trimming took 2 bases from V and 3 from J, leaving 10 bases between them. CDR3 length: 14 residues. From germline, CDR1 is MNHEY and CDR2 SVGAGI.

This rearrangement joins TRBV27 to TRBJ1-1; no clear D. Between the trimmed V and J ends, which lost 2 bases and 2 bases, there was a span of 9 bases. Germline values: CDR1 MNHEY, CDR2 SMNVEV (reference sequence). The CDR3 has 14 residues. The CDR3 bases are TGTGCCAGCAGTTTAATGGACGGAAACACTGAAGCTTTCTTT. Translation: CASSLMDGNTEAFF.